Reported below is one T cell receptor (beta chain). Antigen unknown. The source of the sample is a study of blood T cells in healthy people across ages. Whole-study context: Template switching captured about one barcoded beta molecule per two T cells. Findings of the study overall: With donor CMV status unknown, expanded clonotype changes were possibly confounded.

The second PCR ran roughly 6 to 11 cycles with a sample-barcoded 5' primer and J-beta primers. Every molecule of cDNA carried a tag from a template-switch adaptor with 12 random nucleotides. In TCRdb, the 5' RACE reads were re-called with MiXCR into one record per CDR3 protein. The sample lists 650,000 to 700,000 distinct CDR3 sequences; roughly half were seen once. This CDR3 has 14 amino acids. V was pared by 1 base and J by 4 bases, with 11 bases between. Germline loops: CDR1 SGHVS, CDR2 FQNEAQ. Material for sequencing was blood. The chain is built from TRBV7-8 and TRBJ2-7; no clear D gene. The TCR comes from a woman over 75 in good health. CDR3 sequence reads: CASSLERHGYEQYF. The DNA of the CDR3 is TGTGCCAGCAGCTTAGAGCGCCACGGGTACGAGCAGTACTTC.